One sample yielded the 26 T cell receptor beta chains listed below, sequenced in a study of T cell responses to AZD1222 COVID-19 vaccine. TCRdb's copy holds only in-frame clones and misses some; the assay was immunoSEQ multiplex PCR. This sample has 74,000 or so clones, with around 83% found just once. The material sequenced was peripheral blood, taken on day 0 of AZD1222 vaccination. Receptors were obtained from an adult in good health.

The chain links TRBV6-1 to TRBJ1-6; a weak D match, TRBD1 (6 bases). Germline lookup yields CDR1 MNHNS and CDR2 SASEGT. Between the trimmed V and J ends, which lost 1 base and 4 bases, there was a span of 11 bases. This CDR3 comprises 16 residues. CDR3 coding DNA: TGTGCCAGCAGTGAAGGGACAGTAAGATATAATTCACCCCTCCACTTT. This gives the protein CASSEGTVRYNSPLHF.

The chain carries TRBV6-5 and TRBJ2-3; 7 positions agree with TRBD2. The trim removed 6 bases at V and 0 bases at J, leaving 6 bases unmatched. This CDR3 contains 15 residues. The germline V gene encodes CDR1 MNHEY and CDR2 SVGAGI. Written as DNA, the CDR3 is TGTGCCAGCAGATGGGGGGGTCGGAGCACAGATACGCAGTATTTT. It is translated as CASRWGGRSTDTQYF.

The chain uses TRBV28 and TRBJ1-4, with D possibly matching TRBD1 (5 bases). V lost 2 bases and J 8 bases, leaving 12 bases between the germline ends. The CDR3 length is 14 residues. Germline CDR1 MDHEN, CDR2 SYDVKM. CDR3 sequence (DNA): TGTGCCAGCAGTTTAACGGGACGGTGGGAAAAACTGTTTTTT. This encodes CASSLTGRWEKLFF.

The CDR3 DNA is TGTGCCAGCAGCCGATGGGGATTCGGGACAGCACCTCTTAACTATGGCTACACCTTC. It translates to CASSRWGFGTAPLNYGYTF. V usage is TRBV6-2 or TRBV6-3 and J usage is TRBJ1-2; 7 bases line up with TRBD1. V trimming: 6 bases; J trimming: 1 base; junction bases outside the gene matches: 20. The CDR3 contains 19 residues. The germline V gene encodes CDR1 MNHEY and CDR2 SVGEGT.

This chain connects TRBV7-9 to TRBJ2-7; no definite D call. Germline V gene data show CDR1 as SEHNR and CDR2 as FQNEAQ (reference sequence). Trimming removed 1 base at V and 6 bases at J, with 16 bases between. The CDR3 runs 15 residues. The CDR3 region is CASSLEYTPLSEQYF. The CDR3 nucleotides read TGTGCCAGCAGCTTAGAGTACACCCCTCTGAGCGAGCAGTACTTC.

This chain's CDR3 is CAITSLSSGTPRGYTF. DNA for the CDR3: TGTGCCATCACCTCATTATCTTCGGGGACCCCCCGGGGCTACACCTTC. The chain recombines TRBV10-3 with TRBJ1-2; D perhaps matches TRBD1 (5 bases). Germline CDR1 ENHRY, CDR2 SYGVKD. This CDR3 contains 16 residues. V lost 7 bases and J 8 bases, leaving 26 bases between the germline ends.

The V gene is TRBV5-6, the J gene TRBJ2-5; D gene uncertain. Germline V gives CDR1 SGHDT, CDR2 YYEEEE. V dropped 0 bases and J dropped 3 bases, with 9 bases sitting between them. CDR3 length: 14 amino acids. CDR3 loop: CASSLEAEKETQYF. The CDR3 region has the DNA TGTGCCAGCAGCTTGGAGGCAGAAAAAGAGACCCAGTACTTC.

V usage is TRBV24-1 and J usage is TRBJ1-2; D call uncertain. This CDR3 region has 13 residues. Germline V gene data show CDR1 as KGHDR and CDR2 as SFDVKD. Trimming pared 5 bases from V and 2 bases from J, leaving 8 bases between. The chain's CDR3 is CATSATVNYGYTF. The CDR3 bases are TGTGCCACCAGTGCGACCGTAAACTATGGCTACACCTTC.

J is TRBJ2-5 and V is TRBV7-3, with D perhaps being TRBD1 or TRBD2 (5 bases each). V was clipped by 2 bases and J by 9 bases, with 10 bases between them. This CDR3 has 12 amino acids. Germline CDR1 SGHTA, CDR2 FQGTGA. This CDR3 reads CASSLPTGPQYF. The CDR3 DNA follows: TGTGCCAGCAGCTTACCAACGGGACCCCAGTACTTC.

This chain uses TRBV12-5 with TRBJ2-3; D call uncertain. V was pared by 8 bases and J by 5 bases, with 14 bases between. This CDR3 has 13 residues. The germline gives CDR1 LGHNT, CDR2 FRNRAP. The DNA for the CDR3 is TGTGCTAGTTTAATAGCCCTCGGAGATACGCAGTATTTT. Amino acids: CASLIALGDTQYF.

Only a few counts were recorded for this clone. The CDR3 coding sequence is TGCGCCAGCAGCCAAGCCGGGACAGGGTCCTACGAGCAGTACTTC. It encodes CASSQAGTGSYEQYF. The genes are TRBV4-3 and TRBJ2-7; 9 bases are a match to TRBD1. CDR3 length: 15 amino acids. The trim removed 1 base at V and 1 base at J, leaving 2 bases unmatched. Germline CDR1 is LGHNA and CDR2 is YSLEER.

The rearrangement uses TRBV5-1 and TRBJ2-1; D tentatively reads TRBD1 or TRBD2 (5 bases each). Germline lookup yields CDR1 SGHRS and CDR2 YFSETQ. The CDR3 contains 15 residues. V was cut by 3 bases and J by 5 bases, with 15 bases left in between. CDR3 loop: CASSSQGPSDNEQFF. The CDR3 nucleotides are TGCGCCAGCAGCTCGCAGGGACCATCTGACAATGAGCAGTTCTTC.

This chain joins TRBV4-1 and TRBJ1-1; maybe TRBD1 (5 bases). This CDR3 spans 16 amino acids. Germline V gives CDR1 MGHRA, CDR2 YSYEKL. Trimming cost V 4 bases and J 6 bases, with 21 bases left between them. In DNA form, the CDR3 reads TGCGCCAGCAGCCCGATTGGACGCCAAGGGGCTCCTGAAGCTTTCTTT. This gives the protein CASSPIGRQGAPEAFF.

For the CDR3, the DNA is TGTGCCAGCAGCCCAAGGGGTTCTCCCAACTCTGGAAACACCATATATTTT. Amino acids: CASSPRGSPNSGNTIYF. The rearrangement joins TRBV9 to TRBJ1-3, with D perhaps TRBD1 (5 bases). Looked up from germline, CDR1 is SGDLS and CDR2 is YYNGEE. CDR3 length equals 17 residues. V was trimmed by 4 bases and J by 0 bases, leaving 17 bases between them.

This clone has just a few counts. This chain joins TRBV15 and TRBJ1-2; TRBD1 is a possible D gene (5 bases). Trimming took 5 bases from V and 4 from J, leaving 17 bases between them. Per germline, CDR1 LNHNV and CDR2 YYDKDF (reference sequence). CDR3 length: 15 amino acids. DNA for the CDR3: TGTGCCACCAGCCCCCAGGGTCTAAGAGGCTATGGCTACACCTTC. Encoded protein: CATSPQGLRGYGYTF.

The CDR3 is CASSVGNEQPQHF. As DNA, the CDR3 is TGTGCCAGTAGTGTTGGGAATGAGCAGCCCCAGCATTTT. The chain couples TRBV19 to TRBJ1-5; D gene unclear. Germline V lookup: CDR1 LNHDA, CDR2 SQIVND (reference sequence). The germline V and J ends were trimmed by 5 bases and 7 bases, with 12 bases remaining between them. The CDR3 is made up of 13 amino acids.

This clone has just a few counts. V and J are TRBV5-1 and TRBJ1-2; D is ambiguous. The ends were cut back, 0 bases at V and 7 bases at J, with 10 bases in the middle. The CDR3 consists of 13 residues. Germline values: CDR1 SGHRS, CDR2 YFSETQ. The CDR3 bases are TGCGCCAGCAGCTTGGAACGCTCTTCTGGCTACACCTTC. Amino acid sequence: CASSLERSSGYTF.

This clone was seen a handful of times. The rearrangement joins TRBV2 to TRBJ2-1; D not certain. Germline V CDR1 and CDR2: SNHLY, FYNNEI. This CDR3 region has 13 residues. Trimming removed 3 bases from V and 2 bases from J, with 5 bases in between. The chain's CDR3 is CASSDGPYNEQFF. The DNA of the CDR3 is TGTGCCAGCAGTGACGGGCCCTACAATGAGCAGTTCTTC.

This clone was found a few times. Written as DNA, the CDR3 is TGTGCCAGCAGCTGGGGACAGGGGGCGAGGGGAGAGACCCAGTACTTC. Its protein product is CASSWGQGARGETQYF. The chain couples TRBV6-6 to TRBJ2-5; 12 nucleotides line up with TRBD1. The CDR3 is 16 amino acids. From germline, CDR1 is MNHNY and CDR2 SVGAGI (reference sequence). Trimming cost V 6 bases and J 4 bases; bases outside gene matches: 9.

The gene calls are TRBV9 and TRBJ2-7; D uncertain. The germline V gene encodes CDR1 SGDLS and CDR2 YYNGEE. The CDR3 spans 15 residues. V gave up 3 bases and J gave up 5 bases, with 18 bases separating them. The DNA of the CDR3 is TGTGCCAGCAGCGCGGGTGGCCTCGTTGGCGACGAGCAGTACTTC. Translation: CASSAGGLVGDEQYF. Complete variable domain (other parts from reference TRBV9 and TRBJ2-7): DSGVTQTPKHLITATGQRVTLRCSPRSGDLSVYWYQQSLDQGLQFLIQYYNGEERAKGNILERFSAQQFPDLHSELNLSSLELGDSALYFCASSAGGLVGDEQYFGPGTRLTVT.

The CDR3 reads CASSGTSGAYNEQFF. Written as DNA, the CDR3 is TGTGCCAGCAGCGGGACTAGCGGAGCCTACAATGAGCAGTTCTTC. The chain combines TRBV27 with TRBJ2-1; 11 bases agree with TRBD2. The CDR3 contains 15 residues. Unmatched junction bases numbered 3, after V lost 6 bases and J lost 2 bases. Germline lookup yields CDR1 MNHEY and CDR2 SMNVEV (reference sequence).

The J gene is TRBJ1-1, the V gene TRBV5-1, with 8 nucleotides matching TRBD1. The germline V gene has CDR1 SGHRS and CDR2 YFSETQ. The CDR3 runs 14 residues. V was clipped by 1 base and J by 5 bases; unmatched bases: 4. The CDR3 coding sequence is TGCGCCAGCAGCTTGCCAGGGGGCTTAACTGAAGCTTTCTTT. This gives the protein CASSLPGGLTEAFF.

For the CDR3, the DNA is TGTGCCAGCAGTGCGCTCGGTTCCTTGGGGACTGAAGCTTTCTTT. This encodes CASSALGSLGTEAFF. This chain connects TRBV2 to TRBJ1-1; D is undetermined. The germline V gene encodes CDR1 SNHLY and CDR2 FYNNEI. This CDR3 region has 15 residues. The V end was cut by 4 bases, the J end by 5 bases, with 17 bases between. The whole variable domain, filled in from reference TRBV2 and TRBJ1-1, reads EPEVTQTPSHQVTQMGQEVILRCVPISNHLYFYWYRQILGQKVEFLVSFYNNEISEKSEIFDDQFSVERPDGSNFTLKIRSTKLEDSAMYFCASSALGSLGTEAFFGQGTRLTVV.

The chain combines TRBV5-5 with TRBJ2-7, with D hard to call. CDR3 length equals 14 residues. V lost 0 bases, J lost 3 bases, and 10 bases lay in between. The V gene's germline CDR1 is SGHKS and CDR2 YYEKEE (reference sequence). CDR3 region: CASSLGDTNYEQYF. CDR3 DNA: TGTGCCAGCAGCTTGGGCGACACCAACTACGAGCAGTACTTC.

The chain combines TRBV7-2 with TRBJ2-7, with 11 bases that match TRBD2. After removal of 1 base from V and 3 bases from J, the junction contained 8 bases not matched to a gene. CDR1 is SGHTA, CDR2 FQGNSA, per germline. CDR3 size: 17 residues. The CDR3 loop is CASSLVASGGNSYEQYF. For the CDR3, the DNA is TGTGCCAGCAGCTTAGTGGCTAGCGGGGGGAATAGCTACGAGCAGTACTTC.

This sequence joins TRBV6-1 and TRBJ2-5, with a tentative D call TRBD2 (6 bases). The V gene lost 5 bases and the J gene lost 5 bases, with 24 bases spanning the gap. Per germline, CDR1 MNHNS and CDR2 SASEGT. CDR3 length: 17 residues. The CDR3 nucleotides read TGTGCCAGCAGTAAAGGCCTCCGTTCCTCCGCGGGGGAGACCCAGTACTTC. It yields the protein CASSKGLRSSAGETQYF.